Following are 21 T cell receptor beta chains from one sample sequenced in a study of T cells in severe cutaneous drug reactions. Bulk and single-cell libraries used iRepertoire multiplex PCR with TCR subtype-specific primers. One entry per CDR3 protein, without DNA, is what TCRdb gives after re-calling the multiplex PCR reads. Its table lists about 7,500 distinct CDR3 sequences. The patients sequenced had a carbamazepine-induced Stevens-Johnson syndrome or toxic epidermal necrolysis reaction. The sequenced material came from cells from a skin blister. The source of these receptors is a human donor with a severe cutaneous adverse drug reaction.

The chain couples TRBV10-3 to TRBJ1-6. CDR1 is ENHRY and CDR2 is SYGVKD in the germline V gene. This CDR3 has 15 residues. The CDR3 region is CAISPSRDLNSPLHF.

According to its frequency, this clonotype is medium-sized. The rearrangement joins TRBV5-1 to TRBJ1-1; TCRdb selects TRBD1, and the lack of DNA leaves this call unchecked. CDR3 length: 15 amino acids. Per germline, CDR1 SGHRS and CDR2 YFSETQ. The CDR3 spells CASSLEGRGRTEAFF.

The chain recombines TRBV29-1 with TRBJ2-1; the D gene TCRdb calls, TRBD2, cannot be checked with no DNA. The CDR3 loop spans 15 amino acids. In germline, CDR1 is SQVTM, CDR2 ANQGSEA. The CDR3 loop reads CSMRTSLSNYNEQFF.

The chain uses TRBV25-1 and TRBJ2-7; absent DNA, TCRdb's TRBD2 call cannot be checked. CDR1 is MGHDK and CDR2 is SYGVNS in the germline V gene. The CDR3 has 14 amino acids. Here the CDR3 reads CASSDTSRAAEQYF.

The CDR3 reads CATSDLGVRTGELFF. V and J are TRBV24-1 and TRBJ2-2; no DNA is available, so the TRBD1 call from TCRdb remains unchecked. The CDR3 is 15 residues long. Germline CDR1 reads KGHDR; CDR2 reads SFDVKD.

The rearrangement links TRBV12-3 or TRBV12-4 to TRBJ2-7; no DNA is available, so the TRBD2 call from TCRdb remains unchecked. The CDR3 covers 14 residues. The CDR3: CASTPGLGNYEQYF.

The chain links TRBV6-2 or TRBV6-3 to TRBJ2-2; checking the TCRdb D call of TRBD2 is not possible without DNA. CDR3 size: 17 residues. CDR1 is MNHEY, CDR2 SVGEGT, per germline. The CDR3: CASSPRPGLASTGELFF.

The V call is TRBV19, the J call TRBJ1-1; absent DNA, TCRdb's TRBD1 call cannot be checked. This CDR3 is built from 12 residues. Germline CDR1 reads LNHDA; CDR2 reads SQIVND (reference sequence). The CDR3 here is CASLQGAAEAFF.

The genes are TRBV28 and TRBJ2-7. Germline V lookup: CDR1 MDHEN, CDR2 SYDVKM. This CDR3 has 13 amino acids. CDR3: CASSFGPSYEQYF.

The chain has TRBV4-1 and TRBJ1-5; checking the TCRdb D call of TRBD1 is not possible without DNA. The CDR3 spans 16 residues. CDR1 MGHRA and CDR2 YSYEKL come from the germline V gene. CDR3 loop: CASSQKTDNSNQPQHF.

The rearrangement joins TRBV7-2 to TRBJ2-7; TCRdb's D call, TRBD2, is unchecked because there is no DNA. CDR3 length: 14 residues. CDR1 SGHTA and CDR2 FQGNSA come from the germline V gene. The CDR3 protein is CASSKTSGSYEQYF.

V gene TRBV29-1 combines with J gene TRBJ1-2. The CDR3 loop spans 11 amino acids. Germline CDR1 and CDR2: SQVTM and ANQGSEA. CDR3 protein: CSVVGDSGYTF.

The J gene is TRBJ2-2, the V gene TRBV27; the TRBD2 assignment by TCRdb is unverifiable without DNA. Germline V gives CDR1 MNHEY, CDR2 SMNVEV (reference sequence). The CDR3 contains 16 residues. The CDR3: CASRGLAGGWTGELFF.

Measured by frequency, this clonotype is medium-sized (0.01 to 0.1%). The rearrangement uses TRBV30 and TRBJ2-7; there is no DNA to check the TCRdb D call of TRBD1. This CDR3 has 14 residues. CDR1 and CDR2 (germline): GTSNPN, SVGIG (reference sequence). The CDR3 sequence is CAWSPDGAIYEQYF. Variable domain in full (rest from reference TRBV30 and TRBJ2-7): SQTIHQWPATLVQPVGSPLSLECTVEGTSNPNLYWYRQAAGRGLQLLFYSVGIGQISSEVPQNLSASRPQDRQFILSSKKLLLSDSGFYLCAWSPDGAIYEQYFGPGTRLTVT.

The chain employs TRBV18 and TRBJ1-1. Germline CDR1 and CDR2: KGHSH and LQKENI. The CDR3 totals 13 residues. The CDR3 here is CASYREVNTEAFF.

The chain carries TRBV27 and TRBJ2-7; TCRdb picks TRBD2, but there is no DNA to check that call. The CDR3 is 15 residues long. The germline V gene has CDR1 MNHEY and CDR2 SMNVEV (reference sequence). The CDR3 reads CASSSLLDAAYEQYF.

The chain couples TRBV29-1 to TRBJ1-2. This CDR3 has 12 amino acids. Germline V gene data show CDR1 as SQVTM and CDR2 as ANQGSEA. This CDR3 is CSVVDINYGYTF.

V is TRBV12-3 or TRBV12-4 and J is TRBJ2-1; TCRdb's D call, TRBD1, is unchecked because there is no DNA. The CDR3 spans 13 residues. The CDR3 sequence: CASLRDPNNEQFF.

By frequency, this clonotype is medium-sized. The J gene is TRBJ1-5, the V gene TRBV20-1; TCRdb designates TRBD1, a call that cannot be tested without DNA. The CDR3 has 16 residues. Germline CDR1 is DFQATT and CDR2 is SNEGSKA (reference sequence). This CDR3 reads CRTRSTGKNSNQPQHF.

The rearrangement uses TRBV6-5 and TRBJ2-2; TCRdb's assignment of TRBD2 cannot be checked, as there is no DNA. Germline V CDR1 and CDR2: MNHEY, SVGAGI. This CDR3 spans 16 amino acids. This chain's CDR3 is CASSYRLAGGTGELFF.

The rearrangement links TRBV28 to TRBJ1-2. Per the germline V gene, CDR1 is MDHEN and CDR2 is SYDVKM. This CDR3 comprises 12 residues. The CDR3 reads CASVTGSYGYTF.